The rows below give T cell receptor beta chains drawn from one sample of a study of OX40 agonist ivuxolimab in advanced cancers. Assay used: immunoSEQ multiplex PCR; TCRdb lists only in-frame clones, some missing. The table lists roughly 71,000 clones, roughly 82% of them singletons. Material: CD4+ or CD8+ T cells sorted from blood, obtained in a trial of the OX40 agonist ivuxolimab. The receptors were sampled from an adult with an advanced solid tumor such as melanoma, head and neck, liver or kidney cancer. Both conserved end residues are part of each CDR3. The order of the fields is D gene, V gene, clone size, CDR3 length, J gene, CDR3 DNA, CDR3 protein. A D gene is named only where the DNA matches it firmly. Size tells how often a clone was seen (once, few, many) or the class of an expanded clone, and some rows leave it out.

NA	TRBV7-7	NA	17	TRBJ2-2	TGTGCCAGCAGCTTAGAAGGTGGTATCGGGGTCACCGGGGAGCTGTTTTTT	CASSLEGGIGVTGELFF
TRBD1	TRBV11-2	NA	14	TRBJ2-7	TGTGCCAGCAGCTTAAGGGACAGGTCCTACGAGCAGTACTTC	CASSLRDRSYEQYF
NA	TRBV4-2	NA	17	TRBJ2-2	TGTGCCAGCAGCCTACTAGTCGGGGTAACGAACACCGGGGAGCTGTTTTTT	CASSLLVGVTNTGELFF
NA	TRBV5-1	few	14	TRBJ2-3	TGCGCCAGCAGCTTGGCAGGGACCACAGATACGCAGTATTTT	CASSLAGTTDTQYF
NA	TRBV5-6	NA	15	TRBJ1-3	TGTGCCAGCAGCTTCCCCGGGACAACCCTTAGCACCATATATTTT	CASSFPGTTLSTIYF
NA	TRBV10-1	NA	12	TRBJ2-3	TGCGCCAGCAGTGAGGGAGGAGATACGCAGTATTTT	CASSEGGDTQYF
NA	TRBV19	NA	14	TRBJ1-5	TGTGCCACCCGGAGGGAGGGCGTCAATCAGCCCCAGCATTTT	CATRREGVNQPQHF
NA	TRBV5-1	NA	14	TRBJ2-1	TGCGCCAGCAGCTTGGTCGGAGGGATCTATGAGCAGTTCTTC	CASSLVGGIYEQFF
TRBD1	TRBV27	NA	15	TRBJ2-2	TGTGCCAGCAGTAAAGACAGGGCGGCCACCGGGGAGCTGTTTTTT	CASSKDRAATGELFF
NA	TRBV6-5	NA	15	TRBJ2-7	TGTGCCAGCAGGACAACGGCGGAGGGGTGGTACGAGCAGTACTTC	CASRTTAEGWYEQYF
TRBD2	TRBV5-1	NA	14	TRBJ2-7	TGCGCCAGCAGCCCGGGACTAGCATGGGGCGAGCAGTACTTC	CASSPGLAWGEQYF
NA	TRBV7-8	once	14	TRBJ2-7	TGTGCCAGCAGCGGACCGTTTACCCCCTACGAGCAGTACTTC	CASSGPFTPYEQYF
TRBD1	TRBV5-4	NA	15	TRBJ2-3	TGTGCCAGCAGCCCCGGGACAGGGTCTTCAGATACGCAGTATTTT	CASSPGTGSSDTQYF
NA	TRBV19	NA	18	TRBJ2-1	TGTGCCAGTAAGAACCGGGACCCGAGTGTAAAGAGTGTAAATGAGCAGTTCTTC	CASKNRDPSVKSVNEQFF
TRBD1	TRBV6-5	NA	15	TRBJ1-5	TGTGCCAGCAGTGTACGACAGGGGAGAGGTCAGCCCCAGCATTTT	CASSVRQGRGQPQHF
TRBD2	TRBV5-4	NA	16	TRBJ2-7	TGTGCCAGCAGCTTGGGGAGGGCTAGCGGTTCCTACGAGCAGTACTTC	CASSLGRASGSYEQYF
NA	TRBV5-4	NA	14	TRBJ2-5	TGTGCCAGCAGCTTGGAACGCCCTGTAGAAACCCAGTACTTC	CASSLERPVETQYF
NA	TRBV28	NA	13	TRBJ1-1	TGTGCCAGCATCACAGGATTAAGAGCTGAAGCTTTCTTT	CASITGLRAEAFF
NA	TRBV7-6	NA	14	TRBJ1-5	TGTGCCAGCAGCTCCCGGAGGGGGGGGGAACCCCAGCATTTT	CASSSRRGGEPQHF
TRBD1	TRBV4-2	once	16	TRBJ2-1	TGTGCCAGCAGCCAAGAGGGGACAGGGGAATACAATGAGCAGTTCTTC	CASSQEGTGEYNEQFF
NA	TRBV2	once	12	TRBJ2-7	TGTGCCAGCACTGAGGGGATCTACGAGCAGTACTTC	CASTEGIYEQYF
NA	TRBV9	NA	17	TRBJ2-3	TGTGCCAGCAGTGCTAGTCTTAGCGGAACTAGCACAGATACGCAGTATTTT	CASSASLSGTSTDTQYF
TRBD2	TRBV28	NA	17	TRBJ2-1	TGTGCCAGCAGTCTCACGCCCGGGAGGCCCATCTACAATGAGCAGTTCTTC	CASSLTPGRPIYNEQFF
NA	TRBV28	NA	13	TRBJ2-2	TGTGCCAGCATCAAGAGGGCCACCGGGGAGCTGTTTTTT	CASIKRATGELFF
NA	TRBV21-1	NA	16	TRBJ2-1	TGTGCCAGCAGCAAAGGGGGGAGAAGACGAAGCAATGAGCAGTTCTTC	CASSKGGRRRSNEQFF
NA	TRBV27	NA	16	TRBJ2-7	TGTGCCAGCAGTGATCTGAAGCGGGCCCGCTCCTACGAGCAGTACTTC	CASSDLKRARSYEQYF
TRBD1	TRBV7-3	NA	14	TRBJ1-3	TGTGCCAGCAGCTCAGGGGGCCCTGGAAACACCATATATTTT	CASSSGGPGNTIYF
NA	TRBV5-1	once	13	TRBJ2-3	TGCGCCAGCCGGAAAGGGAGCACAGATACGCAGTATTTT	CASRKGSTDTQYF
NA	TRBV27	NA	16	TRBJ2-1	TGTGCCAGCAGCCACCCTTCGCGGACCAAGAACAATGAGCAGTTCTTC	CASSHPSRTKNNEQFF
TRBD1	TRBV7-2	NA	16	TRBJ1-4	TGTGCCAGCAGCTGGGTCTTGGGGACAGTCCTTGAAAAACTGTTTTTT	CASSWVLGTVLEKLFF
TRBD2	TRBV5-4	NA	15	TRBJ2-1	TGTGCCAGCAGCTTGGATAGCGGGAGCTACAATGAGCAGTTCTTC	CASSLDSGSYNEQFF
NA	TRBV11-3	NA	12	TRBJ2-1	TGTGCCAGCAGCCCCGGGAGTAATGAGCAGTTCTTC	CASSPGSNEQFF
NA	TRBV2	NA	12	TRBJ2-7	TGTGCCAGCGACAGCCCCTCTTACGAGCAGTACTTC	CASDSPSYEQYF
TRBD2	TRBV18	once	15	TRBJ2-7	TGTGCCAGCTCACCAACTCCGGGGAGGGAGGACGAGCAGTACTTC	CASSPTPGREDEQYF
NA	TRBV7-9	NA	14	TRBJ1-2	TGTGCCAGCAGCTTATTGGGCAGGGCGGACGGCTACACCTTC	CASSLLGRADGYTF
NA	TRBV7-2	once	14	TRBJ2-3	TGTGCCAGCAGCTTGATGTTCGGGGCAGATACGCAGTATTTT	CASSLMFGADTQYF
NA	TRBV5-1	NA	13	TRBJ2-1	TGCGCCAGCAGCTTGGAGAGCTACAATGAGCAGTTCTTC	CASSLESYNEQFF
TRBD2	TRBV7-2	NA	14	TRBJ2-3	TGTGCCAGCAGCGGGAGGGCGGGGACAGATACGCAGTATTTT	CASSGRAGTDTQYF
NA	TRBV28	NA	13	TRBJ1-5	TGTGCCAGCAGTTTATCCATGGGTCAGCCCCAGCATTTT	CASSLSMGQPQHF
NA	TRBV2	NA	16	TRBJ1-5	TGTGCCAGCAGTGAAGCCGACGGATATAGCAATCAGCCCCAGCATTTT	CASSEADGYSNQPQHF
TRBD2	TRBV7-9	once	17	TRBJ2-7	TGTGCCAGCAGCTTAGCCCTAGCGGAGATACCCTCCTACGAGCAGTACTTC	CASSLALAEIPSYEQYF
TRBD1	TRBV28	few	16	TRBJ2-2	TGTGCCAGCAGTACTACAGGGGGTGCGAACACCGGGGAGCTGTTTTTT	CASSTTGGANTGELFF
TRBD2	TRBV7-2	NA	17	TRBJ2-2	TGTGCCAGCAGCTTAGGGGGGGCGGGAGGGCAAACCGGGGAGCTGTTTTTT	CASSLGGAGGQTGELFF
NA	TRBV7-9	NA	14	TRBJ1-2	TGTGCCAGCAGCTTCTCTGCAGGGGACTATGGCTACACCTTC	CASSFSAGDYGYTF
NA	TRBV4-3	NA	14	TRBJ2-7	TGCGCCAGCTCGGAGACTGTAGTGACCTACGAGCAGTACTTC	CASSETVVTYEQYF
TRBD2	TRBV6-4	NA	20	TRBJ2-1	TGTGCCAGCAGAGGAGAACCAAGAGAAACTAGCGGGAGAATCGAAAATGAGCAGTTCTTC	CASRGEPRETSGRIENEQFF
NA	TRBV5-1	NA	14	TRBJ2-7	TGCGCCAGCAGCTCGGAATCAATCATAAACGAGCAGTACTTC	CASSSESIINEQYF
NA	TRBV10-2	NA	15	TRBJ1-1	TGCGCCAGCAGTGAGGGTGCGGCTCAGGGCACTGAAGCTTTCTTT	CASSEGAAQGTEAFF
TRBD1	TRBV2	NA	17	TRBJ2-7	TGTGCCAGCAGTGAACTCCGGGACAGGGGACAGCCCGGGGAGCAGTACTTC	CASSELRDRGQPGEQYF
NA	TRBV5-5	NA	14	TRBJ2-5	TGTGCCAGCAGCTCCGCCCCAAGCGAAGGGGCCCAGTACTTC	CASSSAPSEGAQYF
NA	TRBV19	NA	16	TRBJ2-1	TGTGCCAGTAGTATAAATCCAGCCAGCTCCTACAATGAGCAGTTCTTC	CASSINPASSYNEQFF
NA	TRBV5-1	few	14	TRBJ2-5	TGCGCCAGCAGCTTGCCGCACCTTCAAGAGACCCAGTACTTC	CASSLPHLQETQYF